This TCR beta chain was found in a study of T cells in Graves' hyperthyroidism and ophthalmopathy. CDR3 length equals 15 residues. Germline V lookup: CDR1 KGHDR, CDR2 SFDVKD. The J segment lost 4 bases and the V segment lost 7 bases, leaving 6 bases of the junction unmatched. This clonotype came up many times. What was amplified from RNA transcripts were TCR beta CDR3 regions. Using the HTBI primer set, a first-round RT-PCR was run on the TCR CDR3. A single record per CDR3 protein comes from TCRdb applying MiXCR to the multiplex PCR reads. The sample has hundreds of thousands of distinct CDR3 sequences; less than 15% are singletons.

The rearrangement joins TRBV24-1 to TRBJ2-3, with 11 bases aligning to TRBD2. The sequencing input was blood. The TCR was taken from a woman between 18 and 29 years old with Graves' hyperthyroidism. CDR3: CATRAGLAGADTQYF. The CDR3 DNA follows: TGTGCCACCAGGGCAGGACTAGCGGGCGCAGATACGCAGTATTTT.